Below are 5 T cell receptor beta chains sequenced from a single sample in a study of long-term antiretroviral therapy in people with HIV (dated by TCRdb to between 2021 and 2022). Sequencing of the TRB variable region was done with the immunoSEQ hsTCRB v3.0 assay at survey level resolution. TCRdb provides this immuneACCESS table in a form limited to in-frame rearrangements. Some clones are lacking; in checked studies, under half of them reflect an unresolved V gene, and why the rest are absent is not known. The sample contains 20,000 to 25,000 clones, under 90% of them found a single time. The ten largest clones take up 3% to 4% of the sample. This specimen was unsorted PBMCs, taken 1.9 years after starting antiretroviral therapy. These receptors were taken from a woman between 45 and 65 years old with HIV.

The chain couples TRBV5-1 to TRBJ2-7; D not resolved. CDR3 length equals 14 residues. Trimming took 4 bases from V and 3 from J, leaving 14 bases between them. CDR1 and CDR2 (germline): SGHRS, YFSETQ. The CDR3, as DNA: TGCGCCAGCAGCGACCCCGACCAGTACTACGAGCAGTACTTC. Translating gives CASSDPDQYYEQYF.

This chain joins TRBV5-1 and TRBJ2-5; D call uncertain. The J call could be wrong; TRBJ2-7 is a better fit for the DNA end. This CDR3 comprises 15 residues. CDR1 SGHRS and CDR2 YFSETQ come from the germline V gene. The CDR3 here is CASSLDPTFSYEQYF. The CDR3 nucleotides read TGCGCCAGCAGCTTGGATCCCACATTCTCCTACGAGCAGTACTTC.

This sequence joins TRBV10-3 and TRBJ2-1, with 9 bases identical to TRBD1. The CDR3 spans 14 residues. Per germline, CDR1 ENHRY and CDR2 SYGVKD. V dropped 6 bases and J dropped 4; count of bases not matched to a gene: 4. DNA for the CDR3: TGTGCCATCAGCAACGGGACAGGGTACAATGAGCAGTTCTTC. Translating gives CAISNGTGYNEQFF.

The chain links TRBV5-1 to TRBJ2-3; TRBD1 might be the D (6 bases). Germline V gives CDR1 SGHRS, CDR2 YFSETQ. Deletions cut 4 bases from V and 3 bases from J, with 21 bases between. This CDR3 spans 17 amino acids. As DNA, the CDR3 is TGCGCCAGCAGCGTCGCCGGGACACCCACCGGAACAGATACGCAGTATTTT. Its protein is CASSVAGTPTGTDTQYF.

This chain uses TRBV7-9 with TRBJ2-5; the match to TRBD1 covers 9 bases. The germline V gene has CDR1 SEHNR and CDR2 FQNEAQ (reference sequence). With V trimmed by 1 base and J by 3 bases, 6 bases remained unmatched. The CDR3 is made up of 16 amino acids. The chain's CDR3 is CASSLGDRVREETQYF. CDR3 in DNA: TGTGCCAGCAGCTTAGGGGACAGGGTACGCGAAGAGACCCAGTACTTC.